What follows are 22 T cell receptor beta chains derived from one specimen sequenced in a study of T cell responses to AZD1222 COVID-19 vaccine. TCRdb's copy holds only in-frame clones and misses some; the assay was immunoSEQ multiplex PCR. The sample contains about 150,000 clones, 94% of which appear only once. The source material was peripheral blood, sampled on day 0 of AZD1222 vaccination. The receptors shown here come from an adult in good health.

The chain combines TRBV11-2 with TRBJ1-1; TRBD1 is a possible D gene (6 bases). The V end was cut by 4 bases, the J end by 3 bases, with 12 bases between. CDR1 is SGHAT and CDR2 is FQNNGV in the germline V gene. The CDR3 runs 14 residues. The CDR3 protein is CASSSRGADTEAFF. CDR3 sequence (DNA): TGTGCCAGCAGCTCCAGGGGAGCGGACACTGAAGCTTTCTTT.

The chain uses TRBV28 and TRBJ1-2; no definite D call. The CDR3 has 14 amino acids. The V gene lost 5 bases and the J gene lost 4 bases, with 14 bases spanning the gap. Germline CDR1 MDHEN, CDR2 SYDVKM. This CDR3 is CASSRRSSPYGYTF. The CDR3 nucleotides read TGTGCCAGCAGTAGAAGATCATCTCCCTATGGCTACACCTTC.

The V gene is TRBV29-1, the J gene TRBJ2-1; 8 positions match TRBD2. Germline CDR1 and CDR2: SQVTM and ANQGSEA. The CDR3 spans 15 residues. V dropped 5 bases and J dropped 0; count of bases not matched to a gene: 6. The CDR3 loop reads CSVPGRGGSYNEQFF. The DNA of the CDR3 is TGCAGCGTTCCGGGTCGGGGGGGCTCCTACAATGAGCAGTTCTTC.

The rearrangement uses TRBV4-2 and TRBJ2-3, with 11 bases identical to TRBD2. V shed 4 bases, J shed 4 bases, and the junction held 7 bases outside the gene matches. The CDR3 loop spans 16 amino acids. CDR1 and CDR2 (germline): LGHNA, YNFKEQ. In nucleotides, the CDR3 is TGTGCCAGCAGCCCCTCGACTAGCGGGGCGGCAGATACGCAGTATTTT. Residues: CASSPSTSGAADTQYF.

The chain joins TRBV6-5 to TRBJ1-6; TRBD1 matches 10 bases. In germline, CDR1 is MNHEY, CDR2 SVGAGI. Unmatched junction bases numbered 9, after V lost 6 bases and J lost 16 bases. The CDR3 runs 13 residues. The CDR3 spells CASRTGQGPPLHF. CDR3 bases: TGTGCCAGCAGGACGGGACAGGGGCCCCCTCTCCACTTT.

This rearrangement joins TRBV7-9 to TRBJ2-3, with 7 positions matching TRBD1. Germline CDR1 reads SEHNR; CDR2 reads FQNEAQ (reference sequence). This CDR3 is built from 15 residues. V shed 5 bases, J shed 4 bases, and the junction held 9 bases outside the gene matches. In DNA, the CDR3 is TGTGCCAGCAGCCGACAGGGTAACTCGGCAGATACGCAGTATTTT. It translates to CASSRQGNSADTQYF. The full variable domain, completed using reference TRBV7-9 and TRBJ2-3, is DTGVSQNPRHKITKRGQNVTFRCDPISEHNRLYWYRQTLGQGPEFLTYFQNEAQLEKSRLLSDRFSAERPKGSFSTLEIQRTEQGDSAMYLCASSRQGNSADTQYFGPGTRLTVL.

The chain combines TRBV5-1 with TRBJ2-5; possibly TRBD2 for D (7 bases). The V end was cut by 4 bases, the J end by 3 bases, with 16 bases between. Germline assignment: CDR1 SGHRS and CDR2 YFSETQ. The CDR3 runs 15 residues. CDR3 loop: CASSRAGGQEETQYF. CDR3 sequence (DNA): TGCGCCAGCAGCCGTGCCGGGGGGCAGGAAGAGACCCAGTACTTC.

V and J are TRBV7-9 and TRBJ2-7; D ambiguous. Deletions cut 1 base from V and 6 bases from J, with 10 bases between. The CDR3 sequence is 13 residues long. CDR1 and CDR2 (germline): SEHNR, FQNEAQ (reference sequence). CDR3 bases: TGTGCCAGCAGCTTAGAGGAGTCGAGCGAGCAGTACGTC. Translated, it gives CASSLEESSEQYV.

This rearrangement joins TRBV14 to TRBJ2-1; 9 bases map to TRBD1. Germline CDR1 is SGHDN and CDR2 is FVKESK. The trim removed 4 bases at V and 7 bases at J, leaving 8 bases unmatched. This CDR3 has 15 residues. CDR3 in amino acids: CASSRGTGFWNEQFF. CDR3 coding DNA: TGTGCCAGCAGCCGAGGGACAGGGTTTTGGAATGAGCAGTTCTTC.

Only one count was recorded for this clone. The gene calls are TRBV6-2 or TRBV6-3 and TRBJ2-7, with 8 bases lining up with TRBD2. The J segment lost 1 base and the V segment lost 0 bases, leaving 5 bases of the junction unmatched. The CDR3 is 16 amino acids. The germline V gene encodes CDR1 MNHEY and CDR2 SVGEGT. The CDR3 reads CASSYSGLAGSYEQYV. The CDR3 DNA reads as TGTGCCAGCAGTTACTCTGGGCTAGCGGGTTCCTACGAGCAGTACGTC.

The chain couples TRBV6-5 to TRBJ1-5; D remains unclear. CDR1 is MNHEY, CDR2 SVGAGI, per germline. The length of the CDR3 is 12 residues. V was shortened by 7 bases and J by 3 bases, with 7 bases between the two germline ends. Here the CDR3 DNA reads TGTGCCAGCAATCACCTCAATCAGCCCCAGCATTTT. It is translated as CASNHLNQPQHF.

A remark on this clone: Other DNA sequences in this sample translate to the same CDR3. The chain employs TRBV19 and TRBJ2-5; D not certain. Deletions cut 3 bases from V and 2 bases from J, with 7 bases between. The CDR3 totals 13 residues. CDR1 is LNHDA, CDR2 SQIVND, per germline (reference sequence). The CDR3 coding sequence is TGTGCCAGTAGTATTTCGCGACAAGAGACCCAGTACTTC. It yields the protein CASSISRQETQYF.

This chain uses TRBV5-6 with TRBJ1-1; 7 bases agree with TRBD1. Germline trimming cut 1 base from V and 1 base from J; bases unmatched to any gene: 4. The CDR3 extends over 15 amino acids. Germline CDR1 SGHDT, CDR2 YYEEEE. The CDR3 protein is CASSLNRGWNTEAFF. The CDR3 nucleotides read TGTGCCAGCAGCTTGAACAGGGGTTGGAACACTGAAGCTTTCTTT.

This clone appeared once. The chain carries TRBV5-5 and TRBJ2-3; no reliable D call. Per germline, CDR1 SGHKS and CDR2 YYEKEE (reference sequence). The CDR3 runs 16 residues. V was shortened by 1 base and J by 0 bases, with 12 bases between the two germline ends. CDR3 sequence: CASSLSLAASTDTQYF. The DNA of the CDR3 is TGTGCCAGCAGCTTGTCTTTGGCGGCAAGCACAGATACGCAGTATTTT.

With regard to this clone: A read error may account for a junction end that differs from germline. For the CDR3, the DNA is TGTGCCAGCAGTTACGCCCCCCTGACAGATTTT. The encoded protein is CASSYAPLTDF. The gene calls are TRBV6-5 and TRBJ2-3, with D possibly being TRBD1 (5 bases). The germline gives CDR1 MNHEY, CDR2 SVGAGI. The CDR3 sequence is 11 residues long.

This chain uses TRBV19 with TRBJ1-1; D is uncertain. There are 16 residues in the CDR3. Germline CDR1 LNHDA, CDR2 SQIVND (reference sequence). The V end lost 5 bases, the J end lost 0 bases, and 16 bases lay between the germline ends. The CDR3 loop reads CASSGRGSLMNTEAFF. CDR3 DNA: TGTGCCAGTAGTGGTCGGGGTTCTCTGATGAACACTGAAGCTTTCTTT.

V and J are TRBV5-6 and TRBJ1-4, with 9 bases matching TRBD1. The CDR3 consists of 14 residues. With V trimmed by 4 bases and J by 8 bases, 6 bases remained unmatched. Germline V lookup: CDR1 SGHDT, CDR2 YYEEEE. The CDR3 loop is CASSLRTGVEKLFF. The CDR3 bases are TGTGCCAGCAGCCTACGGACAGGGGTCGAAAAACTGTTTTTT.

This clone appeared once. This sequence joins TRBV4-1 and TRBJ2-5; the D gene could be TRBD1 or TRBD2 (5 bases each). CDR3 length: 15 residues. Trimming removed 4 bases at V and 5 bases at J, with 17 bases between. CDR1 and CDR2 (germline): MGHRA, YSYEKL. The CDR3 DNA sequence: TGCGCCAGCAGCCTAAAGGACGGGGCGTGGGAGACCCAGTACTTC. Its protein is CASSLKDGAWETQYF.

This clone is a singleton in its sample. V usage is TRBV6-2 or TRBV6-3 and J usage is TRBJ2-2; D possibly corresponds to TRBD1 (6 bases). V was shortened by 2 bases and J by 4 bases, with 17 bases between the two germline ends. Germline V gene lookup returns CDR1 MNHEY and CDR2 SVGEGT. This CDR3 region has 17 residues. CDR3 in amino acids: CASSYTRGSAGTGELFF. In DNA form, the CDR3 reads TGTGCCAGCAGTTACACAAGGGGGAGTGCGGGCACCGGGGAGCTGTTTTTT.

The genes are TRBV5-1 and TRBJ2-5; the match to TRBD2 covers 13 bases. The germline V gene encodes CDR1 SGHRS and CDR2 YFSETQ. The CDR3 covers 16 residues. The J segment lost 2 bases and the V segment lost 4 bases, leaving 5 bases of the junction unmatched. The CDR3 protein is CASSRLAGGKQETQYF. The CDR3 DNA is TGCGCCAGCAGCCGACTAGCGGGGGGTAAACAAGAGACCCAGTACTTC.

CDR3: CASSWRTVTDTQYF. The CDR3 DNA reads as TGCGCCAGCAGCTGGAGGACAGTTACAGATACGCAGTATTTT. The chain carries TRBV5-1 and TRBJ2-3; possible D gene TRBD1, 6 bases. The CDR3 runs 14 residues. V was cut by 3 bases and J by 3 bases, with 11 bases left in between. Per the germline V gene, CDR1 is SGHRS and CDR2 is YFSETQ.

This chain links TRBV10-3 with TRBJ1-4; a weak D match, TRBD1 (6 bases). Germline V gene data show CDR1 as ENHRY and CDR2 as SYGVKD. This CDR3 spans 14 amino acids. The V and J ends lost 4 bases and 3 bases respectively, with 9 bases between them. The CDR3 sequence: CAISAGASNEKLFF. In nucleotides, the CDR3 is TGTGCCATCAGTGCAGGGGCATCTAATGAAAAACTGTTTTTT.